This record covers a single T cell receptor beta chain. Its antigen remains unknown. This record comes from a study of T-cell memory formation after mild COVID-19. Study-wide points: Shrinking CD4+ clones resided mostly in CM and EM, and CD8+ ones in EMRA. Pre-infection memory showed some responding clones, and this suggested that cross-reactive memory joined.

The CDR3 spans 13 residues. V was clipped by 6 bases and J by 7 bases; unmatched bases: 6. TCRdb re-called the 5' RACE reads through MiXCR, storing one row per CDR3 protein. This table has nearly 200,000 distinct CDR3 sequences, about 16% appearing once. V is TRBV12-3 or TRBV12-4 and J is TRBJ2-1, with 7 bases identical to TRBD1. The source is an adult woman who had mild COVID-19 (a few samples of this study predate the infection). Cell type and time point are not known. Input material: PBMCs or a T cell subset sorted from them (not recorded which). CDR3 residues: CASRLQGWNEQFF. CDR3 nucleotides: TGTGCCAGCAGACTACAGGGGTGGAATGAGCAGTTCTTC.